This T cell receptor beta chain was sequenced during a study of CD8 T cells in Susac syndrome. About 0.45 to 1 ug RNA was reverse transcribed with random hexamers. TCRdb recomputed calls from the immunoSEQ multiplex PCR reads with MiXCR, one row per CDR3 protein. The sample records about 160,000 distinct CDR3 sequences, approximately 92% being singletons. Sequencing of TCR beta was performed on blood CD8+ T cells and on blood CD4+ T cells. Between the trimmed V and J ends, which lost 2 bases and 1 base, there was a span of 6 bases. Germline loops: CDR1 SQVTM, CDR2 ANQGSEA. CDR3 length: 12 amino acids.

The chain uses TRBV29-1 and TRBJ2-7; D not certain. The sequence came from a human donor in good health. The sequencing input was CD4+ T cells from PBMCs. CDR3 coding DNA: TGCAGCGTTGAATCTGTTTCCTACGAGCAGTACTTC. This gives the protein CSVESVSYEQYF.